This record covers a single T cell receptor beta chain. This sample stems from a study of blood T cell repertoires in COVID-19. Study-level background: Sources were T cells, B-cell-depleted T cells, or PBMCs; the material itself was cDNA or gDNA.

Methods used by the authors: Scientists estimated how many nucleated cells there were by amplifying reference gene primers. Repertoires were generated with immunoSEQ multiplex PCR, while TCRdb's copy carries only in-frame clones and drops some. V and J calls and clone size are copied from that table; D and trimming were computed from the DNA. The sample has approximately 200,000 clones, 87% seen once; the top ten hold approximately 2.4%. Individuals aged 18 to 89 years were recruited from 20 to 25 US areas. Clinical history reported by participants formed the basis on which cohorts were assigned. This clonotype was obtained from a woman between 25 and 40 years old who had recovered from COVID-19. The specimen sequenced was PBMCs or T cells enriched from blood (not recorded which).

CDR3 in DNA: TGTGCCAGCAGTGGGGACAACTCCTACGAGCAGTACTTC. Protein product: CASSGDNSYEQYF. The chain uses TRBV27 and TRBJ2-7; a weak D match, TRBD1 (6 bases). Germline values: CDR1 MNHEY, CDR2 SMNVEV (reference sequence). The CDR3 is 13 residues long. V was trimmed by 5 bases and J by 0 bases, leaving 8 bases between them.